This TCR beta chain derives from a study of cytomegalovirus exposure and HLA in healthy donors. The donors (healthy individuals) were bone marrow donors. This PCR relied on a set of 60 Vbeta primers and 13 Jbeta primers. Assay: immunoSEQ multiplex PCR; the TCRdb copy retains only in-frame clones and omits some. The sample lists 95,000 to 150,000 clones, around 77% occurring once. This clone was observed a handful of times. Its cognate antigen is unknown. Study-wide results and limits: Relative to the approximately 660-donor mean, N-insertions were reportedly fewer in an Asian-associated ancestry cluster in a later analysis. Sequencing likely caused a cluster of highly shared sequence variants. A previous analysis found most TCR beta V segments productive roughly 90% or roughly 30% of the time.

Sequencing was carried out using PBMCs. The clonotype was recovered from a woman in her thirties or forties in good health and CMV-seropositive.

The CDR3 loop is CASSLVGGGWDEQYF. CDR3 DNA sequence: TGTGCCAGCAGCTTAGTGGGGGGGGGATGGGACGAGCAGTACTTC. The V and J genes are TRBV7-2 and TRBJ2-7; TRBD2 matches at 7 bases. The CDR3 sequence is 15 residues long. CDR1 and CDR2 from the germline V gene are SGHTA and FQGNSA. Trimming removed 1 base from V and 5 bases from J; junction bases left unmatched: 8.